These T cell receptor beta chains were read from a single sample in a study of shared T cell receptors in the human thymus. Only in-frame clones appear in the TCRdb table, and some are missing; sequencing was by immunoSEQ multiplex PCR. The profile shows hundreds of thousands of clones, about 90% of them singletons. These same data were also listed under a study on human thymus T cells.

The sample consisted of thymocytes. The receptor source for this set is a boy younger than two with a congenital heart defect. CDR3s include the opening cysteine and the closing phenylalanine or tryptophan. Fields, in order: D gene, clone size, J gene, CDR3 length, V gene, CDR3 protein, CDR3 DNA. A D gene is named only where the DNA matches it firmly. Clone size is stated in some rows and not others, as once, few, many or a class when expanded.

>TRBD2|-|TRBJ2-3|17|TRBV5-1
CASSPSAGREMGNTQYF
TGCGCCAGCAGCCCGAGCGCGGGGCGGGAGATGGGGAATACGCAGTATTTT
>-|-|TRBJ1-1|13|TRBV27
CASSLQVNTEAFF
TGTGCCAGCAGTTTACAGGTGAACACTGAAGCTTTCTTT
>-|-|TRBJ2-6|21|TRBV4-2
CASSPMRAGVLPPSGANVLTF
TGTGCCAGCAGCCCTATGAGGGCAGGGGTCCTCCCCCCCTCTGGGGCCAACGTCCTGACTTTC
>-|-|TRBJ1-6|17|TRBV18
CASSPRAREEYNSPLHF
TGTGCCAGCTCACCAAGGGCCCGGGAGGAGTATAATTCACCCCTCCACTTT
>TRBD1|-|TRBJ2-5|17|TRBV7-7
CASSPIDETGGQETQYF
TGTGCTAGCAGCCCCATCGACGAGACAGGGGGACAAGAGACCCAGTACTTC
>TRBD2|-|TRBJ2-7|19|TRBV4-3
CASSQEYLAGGPRIYEQYF
TGCGCCAGCAGCCAAGAGTACCTAGCGGGAGGGCCCCGTATCTACGAGCAGTACTTC
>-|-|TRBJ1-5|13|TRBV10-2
CASSAGGNQPQHF
TGCGCCAGCAGTGCAGGGGGCAATCAGCCCCAGCATTTT
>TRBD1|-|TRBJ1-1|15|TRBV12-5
CASVRVRDRVPEAFF
TGTGCTAGTGTGAGGGTCAGGGACAGGGTTCCTGAAGCTTTCTTT
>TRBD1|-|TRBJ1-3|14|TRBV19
CASGQGGSGNTIYF
TGTGCCAGCGGACAGGGGGGCTCTGGAAACACCATATATTTT
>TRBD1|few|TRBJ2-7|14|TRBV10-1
CASSGGTGQYEQYF
TGCGCCAGCAGTGGGGGGACAGGCCAGTACGAGCAGTACTTC
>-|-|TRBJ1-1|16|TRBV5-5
CASSLESSGPNTEAFF
TGTGCCAGCAGCTTGGAGTCTTCAGGCCCGAACACTGAAGCTTTCTTT
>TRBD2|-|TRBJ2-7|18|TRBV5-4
CASSSLGGLAGVSYEQYF
TGTGCCAGCAGCTCATTAGGGGGACTAGCGGGAGTCTCCTACGAGCAGTACTTC
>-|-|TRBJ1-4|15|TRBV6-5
CASSYSGENNEKLFF
TGTGCCAGCAGTTACTCGGGAGAAAATAATGAAAAACTGTTTTTT
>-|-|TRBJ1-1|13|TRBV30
CAWRPPRSTEAFF
TGTGCCTGGAGACCCCCTCGTAGCACTGAAGCTTTCTTT
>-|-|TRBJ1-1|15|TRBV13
CASSLEVGVVTEAFF
TGTGCCAGCAGCTTAGAAGTAGGGGTGGTCACTGAAGCTTTCTTT
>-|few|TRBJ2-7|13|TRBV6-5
CASSETSSYEQYF
TGTGCCAGCAGTGAGACAAGCTCCTACGAGCAGTACTTC
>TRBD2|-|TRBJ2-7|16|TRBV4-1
CASSQSESGRVHEQYF
TGCGCCAGCAGCCAATCCGAAAGCGGGAGGGTGCACGAGCAGTACTTC
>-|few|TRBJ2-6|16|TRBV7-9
CASSSNRSSGANVLTF
TGTGCCAGCAGCTCTAACAGGAGCTCTGGGGCCAACGTCCTGACTTTC
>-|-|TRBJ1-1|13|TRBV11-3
CASSAQSDPEAFF
TGTGCCAGCAGCGCCCAGTCAGATCCTGAAGCTTTCTTT
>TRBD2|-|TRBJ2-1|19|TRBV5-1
CASSTGTSGTQSSYNEQFF
TGCGCCAGCAGCACCGGGACTAGCGGGACCCAGAGCTCCTACAATGAGCAGTTCTTC
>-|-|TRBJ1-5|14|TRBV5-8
CASSLVRGGQPQHF
TGTGCCAGCAGCTTGGTAAGGGGGGGTCAGCCCCAGCATTTT
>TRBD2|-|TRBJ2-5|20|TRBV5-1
CASSPSPPTSGGEYQETQYF
TGCGCCAGCAGCCCTAGCCCCCCCACTAGCGGGGGGGAGTACCAAGAGACCCAGTACTTC
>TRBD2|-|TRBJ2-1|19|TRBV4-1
CASSQVELASGRNSDEQFF
TGCGCCAGCAGCCAAGTTGAACTGGCTAGCGGGAGGAATTCGGATGAGCAGTTCTTC
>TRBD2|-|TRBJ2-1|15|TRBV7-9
CASSLGTSGYNEQFF
TGTGCCAGCAGCTTAGGGACTAGCGGGTACAATGAGCAGTTCTTC
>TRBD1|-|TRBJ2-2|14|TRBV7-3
CASSSDRGLGELFF
TGTGCCAGCAGCTCTGACAGGGGGCTCGGGGAGCTGTTTTTT
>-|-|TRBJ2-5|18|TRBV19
CASSIEVGGLLIQETQYF
TGTGCCAGTAGTATAGAAGTTGGGGGACTCCTAATCCAAGAGACCCAGTACTTC
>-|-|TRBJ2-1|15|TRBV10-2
CASSERTNPYNEQFF
TGCGCCAGCAGCGAAAGGACTAACCCGTACAATGAGCAGTTCTTC
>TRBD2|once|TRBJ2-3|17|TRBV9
CASSHGFSGYSTDTQYF
TGTGCCAGCAGCCACGGATTTAGCGGGTATAGCACAGATACGCAGTATTTT
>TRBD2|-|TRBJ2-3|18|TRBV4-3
CASSQSHASGRAADTQYF
TGCGCCAGCAGCCAATCCCACGCTAGCGGGAGGGCTGCAGATACGCAGTATTTT
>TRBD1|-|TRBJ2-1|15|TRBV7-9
CASSLAGQGADEQFF
TGTGCCAGCAGCTTAGCGGGACAGGGGGCCGATGAGCAGTTCTTC
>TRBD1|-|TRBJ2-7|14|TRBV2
CASRFGQGGFEQYF
TGTGCCAGCAGGTTCGGACAGGGGGGGTTCGAGCAGTACTTC
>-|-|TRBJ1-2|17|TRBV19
CASSSRTRVPRNYGYTF
TGTGCCAGTAGTTCCCGAACCAGGGTACCCAGAAACTATGGCTACACCTTC
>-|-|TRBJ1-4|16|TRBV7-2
CASSYPTAGPTEKLFF
TGTGCCAGCAGCTACCCTACGGCAGGGCCTACTGAAAAACTGTTTTTT
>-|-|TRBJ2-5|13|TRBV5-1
CASSLAPGRAQYF
TGCGCCAGCAGCTTAGCTCCCGGGCGGGCCCAGTACTTC
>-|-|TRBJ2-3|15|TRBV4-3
CASSQVISGSDTQYF
TGCGCCAGCAGCCAAGTGATTTCAGGCTCAGATACGCAGTATTTT
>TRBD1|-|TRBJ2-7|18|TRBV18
CASSPVLKRDSYPYEQYF
TGTGCCAGCTCACCGGTATTAAAACGGGACAGCTATCCCTACGAGCAGTACTTC
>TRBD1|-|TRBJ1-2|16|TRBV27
CASSLWAGQGIYGYTF
TGTGCCAGCAGTTTATGGGCCGGACAGGGAATCTATGGCTACACCTTC
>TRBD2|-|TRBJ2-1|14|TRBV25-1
CASRRLAGDNEQFF
TGTGCCAGCAGGCGACTAGCGGGAGACAATGAGCAGTTCTTC
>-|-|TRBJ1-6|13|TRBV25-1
CASTRSYNSPLHF
TGTGCCAGCACCCGCTCCTATAATTCACCCCTCCACTTT
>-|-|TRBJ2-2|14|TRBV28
CASSPGWNTGELFF
TGTGCCAGCAGCCCGGGTTGGAACACCGGGGAGCTGTTTTTT
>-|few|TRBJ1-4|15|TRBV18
CASSPEGVYVEKLFF
TGTGCCAGCTCACCTGAGGGGGTTTACGTTGAAAAACTGTTTTTT
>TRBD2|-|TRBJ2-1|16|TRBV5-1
CASSLGGLAGGHEQFF
TGCGCCAGCAGCTTGGGGGGACTAGCGGGAGGCCATGAGCAGTTCTTC
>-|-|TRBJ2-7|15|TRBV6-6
CASRKLRDNSPEQYF
TGTGCCAGCAGAAAACTCCGGGACAACTCCCCCGAGCAGTACTTC